The rows below give T cell receptor beta chains drawn from one sample of a study of T-cell reconstitution after alpha-beta-depleted transplantation in children. A single record per CDR3 protein comes from TCRdb applying MiXCR to the PCR reads. Here the sample spans 150,000 to 200,000 distinct CDR3 sequences, about 6.4% being singletons. Sequenced material: PBMCs from the stem cell graft donor, taken from the stem cell graft. Every receptor here comes from a human donor who donated a stem cell graft to a child with Wiskott-Aldrich syndrome. The conserved cysteine and the conserved F or W are not part of the CDR3 here. D genes are given only for firm matches. For some rows the clone size is stated as once, few or many, or as a class when expanded; others skip it.

>TRBJ1-1|NA|TRBV5-6|many
ASSFQGRTEAF
>TRBJ2-7|TRBD1|TRBV29-1|many
SVVEDRVYEQY
>TRBJ2-2|NA|TRBV6-1|NA
ASSESFLITGELF
>TRBJ1-1|TRBD1|TRBV10-3|many
AISGTENTEAF
>TRBJ2-5|NA|TRBV10-3|many
AISESRGTLETQY
>TRBJ2-1|NA|TRBV25-1|many
ASSLRGTYNEQF
>TRBJ1-2|NA|TRBV20-1|many
SATFSGYT
>TRBJ2-1|NA|TRBV5-6|many
ASTIGGSSAANKVKQF
>TRBJ2-7|NA|TRBV12-3/TRBV12-4|many
ASSFQTIGEQY
>TRBJ2-7|NA|TRBV5-6|many
ASSLRGAQY
>TRBJ2-1|TRBD1|TRBV3-1|many
ASSQDFGTGGYDEQF
>TRBJ1-2|TRBD1|TRBV10-3|many
AISESAGGHYGYT
>TRBJ2-3|NA|TRBV15|many
ATGPDRVDTQY
>TRBJ1-1|NA|TRBV5-1|many
ASSFTGRITEAF
>TRBJ1-1|NA|TRBV29-1|many
SVTWLRGKAF
>TRBJ1-4|NA|TRBV18|few
ASSPGGLHNEKLF
>TRBJ1-3|NA|TRBV28|NA
ASIQAGQVDTIY
>TRBJ2-7|NA|TRBV5-5|many
ASSSRGGTEEQY
>TRBJ1-4|NA|TRBV5-1|few
ASSLGLPNEKLF
>TRBJ1-6|NA|TRBV7-2|many
ASSLDSPLH
>TRBJ1-5|TRBD1|TRBV5-1|few
ASSVGQGDQPQH
>TRBJ1-6|NA|TRBV12-3/TRBV12-4|many
ASMRPSSYNSPLH
>TRBJ1-1|TRBD1|TRBV20-1|many
SANRDSRNTEAF
>TRBJ2-7|NA|TRBV6-1|NA
ASTLEPGAYEQY
>TRBJ2-7|NA|TRBV3-1|NA
ASSQAFNPSYEQY
>TRBJ2-5|TRBD2|TRBV18|NA
ASSPGITLAGVGETQY
>TRBJ1-1|NA|TRBV12-3/TRBV12-4|many
ASSLRTTEAF
>TRBJ2-1|TRBD2|TRBV20-1|many
SARTIFSGRAVRNEQF
>TRBJ1-1|NA|TRBV5-1|many
ASSLDTSDTEAF
>TRBJ2-7|NA|TRBV12-3/TRBV12-4|many
ASRTSRIPSYEQY
>TRBJ2-4|NA|TRBV10-3|NA
AISGERADPKNIQY
>TRBJ2-1|NA|TRBV7-9|few
ASSPPGDEQF
>TRBJ2-5|TRBD2|TRBV6-5|many
ASSYRPPVSGGKQETQY
>TRBJ1-1|NA|TRBV9|many
ASSVAIALGDTEAF
>TRBJ1-1|NA|TRBV11-2|many
ASSLAGPNTEAF
>TRBJ2-1|TRBD2|TRBV20-1|many
SASAPSGGYNEQF
>TRBJ1-3|NA|TRBV5-1|many
ASSLGATREHTIY
>TRBJ2-7|TRBD1|TRBV4-2|NA
ASSQAQGEQNPEQY
>TRBJ2-3|TRBD1|TRBV20-1|many
SARRSQGAGDTQY
>TRBJ1-5|NA|TRBV7-9|NA
ASSSIWDGDQPQH
>TRBJ2-7|TRBD2|TRBV7-8|many
ASSLAQGLAGGYEQY
>TRBJ2-4|NA|TRBV2|few
ASSPQENIQY
>TRBJ1-1|NA|TRBV29-1|many
SVGQGIGEAF
>TRBJ2-7|TRBD1|TRBV20-1|NA
SAPTGGASYEQY
>TRBJ2-2|TRBD1|TRBV12-3/TRBV12-4|NA
ASSFGTGVTGELF
>TRBJ2-1|NA|TRBV7-9|few
ASSSLNEQF